The 21 T cell receptor beta chains below were found in one sample sequenced in a study of shared T cell receptors in the human thymus. Sequencing was performed with immunoSEQ multiplex PCR; in TCRdb, only in-frame clones are kept and a portion is missing. Of about 400,000 clones in the sample, approximately 95% were seen once. Material: thymocytes. These receptors all stem from a human donor.

CDR3 nucleotide sequence: TGTGCCAGCAGCCAACCAAGCCGGACAGGCTACGAGCAGTACTTC. It translates to CASSQPSRTGYEQYF. The chain has TRBV14 and TRBJ2-7; 7 bases map to TRBD1. V was clipped by 2 bases and J by 3 bases; unmatched bases: 7. Germline loops: CDR1 SGHDN, CDR2 FVKESK. The CDR3 sequence is 15 residues long.

The V and J genes are TRBV29-1 and TRBJ2-3, with D perhaps matching TRBD1 (5 bases). Germline CDR1 is SQVTM and CDR2 is ANQGSEA. CDR3 size: 16 residues. Trimming removed 0 bases from V and 1 base from J, with 14 bases in between. The CDR3: CSVEDQRGGRTDTQYF. CDR3 DNA: TGCAGCGTTGAAGATCAAAGGGGCGGCCGCACAGATACGCAGTATTTT.

The chain has TRBV14 and TRBJ2-7, with 7 nucleotides matching TRBD2. The ends lost 1 base at V and 3 bases at J; junction bases unmatched: 6. CDR3 length equals 15 residues. Germline CDR1 reads SGHDN; CDR2 reads FVKESK. The CDR3 DNA follows: TGTGCCAGCAGCCAAGGCGGGAGACCAGGCTACGAGCAGTACTTC. Protein: CASSQGGRPGYEQYF.

The rearrangement links TRBV18 to TRBJ2-7; tentatively, D is TRBD2 (5 bases). The CDR3 contains 16 residues. The germline V and J ends were trimmed by 2 bases and 1 base, with 15 bases remaining between them. Germline loops: CDR1 KGHSH, CDR2 LQKENI. CDR3 DNA sequence: TGTGCCAGCTCACCAAGGGCGGGCCGACAATCCTACGAGCAGTACTTC. This codes for CASSPRAGRQSYEQYF. Supplemented by reference TRBV18 and TRBJ2-7, the full variable domain reads NAGVMQNPRHLVRRRGQEARLRCSPMKGHSHVYWYRQLPEEGLKFMVYLQKENIIDESGMPKERFSAEFPKEGPSILRIQQVVRGDSAAYFCASSPRAGRQSYEQYFGPGTRLTVT.

The V call is TRBV27, the J call TRBJ2-1; weak D call: TRBD2 (7 bases). Germline loops: CDR1 MNHEY, CDR2 SMNVEV (reference sequence). CDR3 length: 14 amino acids. With 6 bases removed from V and 2 bases from J, the gap between germline ends came to 11 bases. The CDR3 coding sequence is TGTGCCAGCAGGGGGGGGGACACCTACAATGAGCAGTTCTTC. Translated, it gives CASRGGDTYNEQFF.

This rearrangement joins TRBV11-2 to TRBJ1-2, with a weak D call TRBD1 (6 bases). The ends were cut back, 2 bases at V and 8 bases at J, with 18 bases in the middle. This CDR3 contains 15 residues. CDR1 SGHAT and CDR2 FQNNGV come from the germline V gene. As DNA, the CDR3 is TGTGCCAGCAGCTTAATTTATCGTGCAGGGGAGGGCTACACCTTC. Translated, it gives CASSLIYRAGEGYTF.

The chain links TRBV19 to TRBJ2-4, with D perhaps TRBD2 (6 bases). The CDR3 is 15 residues long. V shed 5 bases and J shed 3 bases, with 14 bases lying between them. CDR1 is LNHDA, CDR2 SQIVND, per germline (reference sequence). The CDR3 is CASSHREFGKNIQYF. In DNA form, the CDR3 reads TGTGCCAGTAGTCATCGGGAGTTTGGCAAAAACATTCAGTACTTC.

The V call is TRBV5-1, the J call TRBJ2-1; 9 bases align to TRBD2. Germline V gene data show CDR1 as SGHRS and CDR2 as YFSETQ. The V and J ends lost 2 bases and 9 bases, in that order; junction bases with no gene match: 6. CDR3 length: 14 residues. CDR3: CASSLGLAWGEQFF. The CDR3 coding sequence is TGCGCCAGCAGCTTAGGACTAGCGTGGGGTGAGCAGTTCTTC.

In its sample, this clone was seen once. The gene calls are TRBV28 and TRBJ2-7, with TRBD1 matching 7 bases. CDR3 length: 13 residues. The V gene's germline CDR1 is MDHEN and CDR2 SYDVKM. Trimming cost V 7 bases and J 3 bases; bases outside gene matches: 6. CDR3 protein: CASTDRTLYEQYF. The CDR3 nucleotides read TGTGCCAGCACGGACAGGACCCTCTACGAGCAGTACTTC.

The chain uses TRBV14 and TRBJ2-2; TRBD1 is a possible D gene (6 bases). Trimming took 4 bases from V and 0 from J, leaving 30 bases between them. This CDR3 is built from 22 residues. Germline CDR1 and CDR2: SGHDN and FVKESK. The DNA of the CDR3 is TGTGCCAGCAGCCTACAAACCCCGGGACAATCCCTACGAAGACCGAACACCGGGGAGCTGTTTTTT. Translation: CASSLQTPGQSLRRPNTGELFF.

The chain uses TRBV27 and TRBJ1-4; tentative D call: TRBD1 (5 bases). Germline V gene sequence: CDR1 MNHEY, CDR2 SMNVEV (reference sequence). Deletions cut 7 bases from V and 3 bases from J, with 15 bases between. The CDR3 is 15 amino acids. CDR3 bases: TGTGCCAGCACCTTGCCAGAGGGGCCTAATGAAAAACTGTTTTTT. Protein: CASTLPEGPNEKLFF.

CDR3 sequence (DNA): TGTGCCATCAGTGAGCTGGGCACGGCCTACGAGCAGTACTTC. Its translation is CAISELGTAYEQYF. The chain combines TRBV10-3 with TRBJ2-7; no definite D call. Germline V lookup: CDR1 ENHRY, CDR2 SYGVKD. CDR3 length: 14 residues. The V gene lost 2 bases and the J gene lost 2 bases, with 10 bases spanning the gap.

The chain recombines TRBV28 with TRBJ2-7; tentative D call: TRBD2 (5 bases). The CDR3 consists of 15 residues. The germline V and J ends were trimmed by 5 bases and 7 bases, with 21 bases remaining between them. Germline V gene data show CDR1 as MDHEN and CDR2 as SYDVKM. The CDR3 region has the DNA TGTGCCAGCAGTCCGCTTTGGGGAGCGCCCAGGGAGCAGTACTTC. Translation gives CASSPLWGAPREQYF.

This rearrangement joins TRBV5-6 to TRBJ2-7, with D unresolved. CDR1 is SGHDT, CDR2 YYEEEE, per germline. The CDR3 sequence is 18 residues long. The V end was cut by 2 bases, the J end by 0 bases, with 21 bases between. The CDR3 DNA follows: TGTGCCAGCAGCTTTGTAAGGTCAGCCTGGAGAGCCTCCTACGAGCAGTACTTC. Translating gives CASSFVRSAWRASYEQYF.

The chain links TRBV27 to TRBJ1-1; TRBD1 might be the D (5 bases). The V gene's germline CDR1 is MNHEY and CDR2 SMNVEV (reference sequence). The CDR3 covers 13 residues. V was shortened by 7 bases and J by 0 bases, with 9 bases between the two germline ends. The CDR3 reads CASTGHMNTEAFF. The CDR3 DNA sequence: TGTGCCAGCACCGGACACATGAACACTGAAGCTTTCTTT.

The CDR3, as DNA: TGTGCCAACGCGACAGGGGGTCAAGAGACCCAGTACTTC. It specifies CANATGGQETQYF. The chain links TRBV2 to TRBJ2-5; 9 bases fit TRBD1. V was pared by 10 bases and J by 2 bases, with 5 bases of the junction left unmatched. CDR3 length: 13 amino acids. Per the germline V gene, CDR1 is SNHLY and CDR2 is FYNNEI.

V gene TRBV27 combines with J gene TRBJ1-1, with D possibly matching TRBD1 (5 bases). V lost 6 bases and J lost 7, with 9 bases in between. The CDR3 runs to 11 residues. The germline V gene encodes CDR1 MNHEY and CDR2 SMNVEV (reference sequence). The CDR3 is CASRGRGEAFF. DNA of the CDR3: TGTGCCAGCAGGGGACGGGGTGAAGCTTTCTTT.

The rearrangement joins TRBV11-2 to TRBJ2-7, with TRBD2 matching 9 bases. The CDR3 has 14 amino acids. J was trimmed by 2 bases and V by 2 bases; bases with no gene match: 1. Germline V CDR1 and CDR2: SGHAT, FQNNGV. The CDR3 reads CASSLCGRAYEQYF. The CDR3 region has the DNA TGTGCCAGCAGCTTATGCGGGAGGGCCTACGAGCAGTACTTC.

This clone was counted once. The rearrangement links TRBV6-4 to TRBJ2-3; no clear D. The germline CDR1 and CDR2 sequences are MRHNA and SNTAGT. This CDR3 is built from 15 residues. The V end was cut by 0 bases, the J end by 2 bases, with 9 bases between. The CDR3 DNA follows: TGTGCCAGCAGTGACTCCAGCGATGCCACAGATACGCAGTATTTT. Translated, it gives CASSDSSDATDTQYF.

This clone occurred once. Other DNA sequences in this sample translate to the same CDR3. The chain joins TRBV19 to TRBJ1-5; D uncertain. The CDR3 loop spans 12 amino acids. The V and J ends lost 1 base and 4 bases respectively, with 2 bases between them. Germline CDR1 is LNHDA and CDR2 is SQIVND (reference sequence). CDR3 region: CASSIGNQPQHF. The CDR3 nucleotides read TGTGCCAGTAGTATAGGTAATCAGCCCCAGCATTTT.

This chain links TRBV4-3 with TRBJ2-1; the match to TRBD2 covers 13 bases. The V and J ends lost 2 bases and 12 bases, in that order; junction bases with no gene match: 7. CDR3 length: 15 residues. Looked up from germline, CDR1 is LGHNA and CDR2 is YSLEER. In DNA form, the CDR3 reads TGCGCCAGCAGCCAACGACAGGGACTAGCGGGAAGGCAGTTCTTC. Translating it yields CASSQRQGLAGRQFF.